Ten or more counts support the clone carrying this TCR beta chain. Antigen specificity is unknown. The team produced cDNA through 5'RACE using 10-nucleotide random UMIs. In each sequencing run, over 180 million TCR-beta sequences were generated from 15-18 subjects. MiXCR, applied by TCRdb to the 5' RACE reads, yields one record per CDR3 protein. This table has 55,000 to 65,000 distinct CDR3 sequences, around 3.8% appearing once. The CDR3 length is 13 residues. The V segment lost 7 bases and the J segment 2 bases; nucleotides outside the gene matches: 2. Germline V gives CDR1 SGHVS, CDR2 FQNEAQ. The entry originates in a study of neurological immune-mediated disorders. Regarding the study as a whole: Expansion of TCR clones was greatest in HTLV-1-associated myelopathy and smallest in multiple sclerosis, where it fell below that of healthy controls. Among expanded clones, no CDR3 amino acid sequences were shared across subjects, a pattern suggesting private repertoires in all groups.

The chain links TRBV7-8 to TRBJ1-5; TRBD1 agrees at 7 bases. The sequenced sample consisted of PBMCs. This TCR was recovered from a woman aged 45-60 years with multiple sclerosis. The CDR3 is CASTQGGNQPQHF. For the CDR3, the DNA is TGTGCCAGCACCCAGGGGGGCAATCAGCCCCAGCATTTT.